Presented here are 28 T cell receptor beta chains from one specimen sequenced in a study of blood T cell repertoires in COVID-19. The assay was immunoSEQ multiplex PCR, and TCRdb's table has in-frame clones only and misses some. The sample has under 300,000 clones, around four fifths seen once. Sequenced material: peripheral blood. These receptor sequences come from a woman aged 40 to 50 with active or convalescent COVID-19.

This clone showed up just once. This rearrangement joins TRBV7-9 to TRBJ2-7, with D possibly TRBD1 on 5 matching bases. The germline V and J ends were trimmed by 5 bases and 0 bases, with 11 bases remaining between them. Germline values: CDR1 SEHNR, CDR2 FQNEAQ (reference sequence). This CDR3 comprises 14 residues. DNA of the CDR3: TGTGCCAGCAGCCCCGACAGAAGCTCCTACGAGCAGTACTTC. It codes for CASSPDRSSYEQYF.

The chain recombines TRBV28 with TRBJ1-1, with no clear D. The CDR3 is 16 amino acids. The ends were cut back, 2 bases at V and 5 bases at J, with 18 bases in the middle. In germline, CDR1 is MDHEN, CDR2 SYDVKM. The CDR3 bases are TGTGCCAGCAGTTTAGTGATCAGCGGCCTGGAGACTGAAGCTTTCTTT. It specifies CASSLVISGLETEAFF. The full variable domain, completed using reference TRBV28 and TRBJ1-1, is DVKVTQSSRYLVKRTGEKVFLECVQDMDHENMFWYRQDPGLGLRLIYFSYDVKMKEKGDIPEGYSVSREKKERFSLILESASTNQTSMYLCASSLVISGLETEAFFGQGTRLTVV.

The chain uses TRBV28 and TRBJ2-7, with 12 bases matching TRBD2. In germline, CDR1 is MDHEN, CDR2 SYDVKM. The V segment lost 7 bases and the J segment 2 bases; nucleotides outside the gene matches: 3. This CDR3 spans 14 amino acids. The CDR3 spells CASIPSGGAYEQYF. In DNA form, the CDR3 reads TGTGCCAGCATCCCTAGCGGGGGGGCCTACGAGCAGTACTTC.

The gene calls are TRBV25-1 and TRBJ2-7, with D perhaps matching TRBD1 (6 bases). V was trimmed by 8 bases and J by 2 bases, leaving 10 bases between them. Per germline, CDR1 MGHDK and CDR2 SYGVNS. This CDR3 comprises 12 residues. CDR3 sequence: CASGQYTYEQYF. The DNA for the CDR3 is TGTGCCAGCGGACAGTATACCTACGAGCAGTACTTC.

CDR3 sequence: CAWAGGSYGYTF. The CDR3 DNA is TGTGCCTGGGCAGGGGGCTCCTATGGCTACACCTTC. The rearrangement links TRBV30 to TRBJ1-2, with 8 nucleotides matching TRBD1. After removal of 5 bases from V and 4 bases from J, the junction contained 3 bases not matched to a gene. Germline V CDR1 and CDR2: GTSNPN, SVGIG (reference sequence). This CDR3 contains 12 residues.

This clone was found a few times. The gene calls are TRBV5-1 and TRBJ2-1; TRBD1 might be the D (6 bases). V shed 0 bases and J shed 0 bases, with 13 bases lying between them. The germline CDR1 and CDR2 sequences are SGHRS and YFSETQ. The CDR3 extends over 17 amino acids. The CDR3 bases are TGCGCCAGCAGCTTGGCTAATACAGGGCCCTCCTACAATGAGCAGTTCTTC. It is translated as CASSLANTGPSYNEQFF.

The chain employs TRBV3-1 (or the pseudogene TRBV3-2) and TRBJ1-2; possible D gene TRBD1, 6 bases. The CDR3 is 14 amino acids. V lost 1 base and J lost 8, with 14 bases in between. Germline-derived CDR1 and CDR2 are LGHDT and YNNKEL (reference sequence). DNA of the CDR3: TGTGCCAGCAGCCAAGCCTCAGGGGCGCGAGGCTACACCTTC. Translated: CASSQASGARGYTF.

The V and J genes are TRBV12-3 or TRBV12-4 and TRBJ2-2; 7 bases line up with TRBD1. The V segment lost 6 bases and the J segment 8 bases; nucleotides outside the gene matches: 6. This CDR3 comprises 13 residues. The CDR3 bases are TGTGCCAGCAGCCGGGGACAGTCTGGGGAGCTGTTTTTT. As protein: CASSRGQSGELFF.

This chain joins TRBV5-4 and TRBJ1-2, with D perhaps matching TRBD1 (6 bases). The V end was cut by 0 bases, the J end by 4 bases, with 28 bases between. CDR1 is SGHNT, CDR2 YYREEE, per germline (reference sequence). The CDR3 contains 20 residues. The CDR3 region has the DNA TGTGCCAGCAGCTTGGGGGCATCTGGGTTGCGTGGGGGCCAAGGCTATGGCTACACCTTC. Amino acids: CASSLGASGLRGGQGYGYTF.

The chain combines TRBV27 with TRBJ2-3, with 7 bases matching TRBD2. The CDR3 is made up of 15 amino acids. Germline V gives CDR1 MNHEY, CDR2 SMNVEV (reference sequence). J gave up 6 bases and V 5 bases, and 11 bases lay outside the gene matches. CDR3 DNA: TGTGCCAGCAGTGCCTACCGCGGGGGAGGGGATACGCAGTATTTT. Translation: CASSAYRGGGDTQYF.

V usage is TRBV13 and J usage is TRBJ2-5; TRBD2 agrees at 12 bases. Germline loops: CDR1 PRHDT, CDR2 FYEKMQ (reference sequence). With 5 bases clipped from V and 1 base from J, the junction kept 8 bases outside the gene matches. The CDR3 loop spans 17 amino acids. This CDR3 is CASSRAGLAGSQETQYF. The CDR3 DNA is TGTGCCAGCAGCCGGGCGGGACTAGCGGGCTCCCAAGAGACCCAGTACTTC.

The chain combines TRBV6-2 or TRBV6-3 with TRBJ2-7, with a tentative D call TRBD1 (7 bases). This CDR3 is built from 15 residues. Germline values: CDR1 MNHEY, CDR2 SVGEGT. The V end was cut by 3 bases, the J end by 5 bases, with 17 bases between. The DNA for the CDR3 is TGTGCCAGCAGTTATTGGAGGGGGCTCATACACGAGCAGTACTTC. Protein: CASSYWRGLIHEQYF.

The chain couples TRBV2 to TRBJ1-1; 7 positions agree with TRBD1. The V and J ends lost 5 bases and 5 bases, in that order; junction bases with no gene match: 5. In germline, CDR1 is SNHLY, CDR2 FYNNEI. This CDR3 contains 13 residues. The chain's CDR3 is CASSIQGRTEAFF. As DNA, the CDR3 is TGTGCCAGCAGTATACAGGGGAGGACTGAAGCTTTCTTT. Filled out from reference TRBV2 and TRBJ1-1, the complete variable domain reads EPEVTQTPSHQVTQMGQEVILRCVPISNHLYFYWYRQILGQKVEFLVSFYNNEISEKSEIFDDQFSVERPDGSNFTLKIRSTKLEDSAMYFCASSIQGRTEAFFGQGTRLTVV.

The rearrangement joins TRBV7-3 to TRBJ1-6; D uncertain. V shed 3 bases and J shed 7 bases, with 13 bases lying between them. The CDR3 totals 15 residues. Germline CDR1 is SGHTA and CDR2 is FQGTGA. This chain's CDR3 is CASSFLGPGNSPLHF. CDR3 coding DNA: TGTGCCAGCAGCTTCCTCGGACCGGGGAATTCACCCCTCCACTTT.

This rearrangement joins TRBV10-3 to TRBJ2-3; 14 bases line up with TRBD2. V lost 6 bases to trimming and J lost 9 bases; unmatched junction nucleotides: 5. The germline gives CDR1 ENHRY, CDR2 SYGVKD. There are 14 residues in the CDR3. The CDR3 nucleotides are TGTGCCATCAGAGGGACTAGCGGGGGAACAACGCAGTATTTT. Translation gives CAIRGTSGGTTQYF.

This clone appeared a few times. The CDR3: CASSFSPGSGGELFF. CDR3 coding DNA: TGTGCCAGCAGTTTTTCGCCGGGGTCAGGCGGGGAGCTGTTTTTT. The genes are TRBV28 and TRBJ2-2; possibly TRBD2 for D (5 bases). From germline, CDR1 is MDHEN and CDR2 SYDVKM. The CDR3 runs to 15 residues. The V and J ends lost 3 bases and 7 bases respectively, with 15 bases between them.

This clone was seen more than once but under ten times. V usage is TRBV9 and J usage is TRBJ2-3, with 9 bases fitting TRBD1. Germline CDR1 and CDR2: SGDLS and YYNGEE. The V segment lost 3 bases and the J segment 5 bases; nucleotides outside the gene matches: 7. CDR3 size: 15 residues. In nucleotides, the CDR3 is TGTGCCAGCAGCGCCCGGACGGGACAGGGAGATACGCAGTATTTT. Translation: CASSARTGQGDTQYF.

The V call is TRBV7-2, the J call TRBJ2-1; 11 bases are a match to TRBD2. Germline CDR1 is SGHTA and CDR2 is FQGNSA. This CDR3 is 17 amino acids long. With 5 bases clipped from V and 1 base from J, the junction kept 7 bases outside the gene matches. CDR3 DNA: TGTGCCAGCAGCCTCCTGCTAGCGGGGGGTTCCTACAATGAGCAGTTCTTC. The encoded protein is CASSLLLAGGSYNEQFF.

This clone came up a few times. The chain couples TRBV28 to TRBJ1-1; D is uncertain. V was clipped by 2 bases and J by 8 bases, with 18 bases between them. This CDR3 has 15 amino acids. Germline V gene lookup returns CDR1 MDHEN and CDR2 SYDVKM. Here the CDR3 reads CASSLVGLTFREAFF. CDR3 in DNA: TGTGCCAGCAGTTTAGTCGGACTCACTTTCAGAGAAGCTTTCTTT.

This chain uses TRBV5-1 with TRBJ1-3; D is uncertain. The germline V gene encodes CDR1 SGHRS and CDR2 YFSETQ. The CDR3 has 15 residues. V lost 4 bases, J lost 0 bases, and 11 bases lay in between. As DNA, the CDR3 is TGCGCCAGCAGCCCCGACTGGAGCTCTGGAAACACCATATATTTT. Its protein is CASSPDWSSGNTIYF.

This clone was observed a single time. The V call is TRBV18, the J call TRBJ2-2; 8 bases are a match to TRBD1. The trim removed 3 bases at V and 2 bases at J, leaving 5 bases unmatched. CDR3 length equals 16 residues. CDR1 is KGHSH and CDR2 is LQKENI in the germline V gene. CDR3 loop: CASSPIGTGNTGELFF. The CDR3 bases are TGTGCCAGCTCACCGATTGGGACAGGAAACACCGGGGAGCTGTTTTTT.

The CDR3 is CASSPGLAVGELFF. CDR3 sequence (DNA): TGTGCCAGCAGCCCCGGACTAGCCGTCGGTGAGCTGTTTTTT. This chain links TRBV11-2 with TRBJ2-2; 8 bases are a match to TRBD2. V trimming: 5 bases; J trimming: 11 bases; junction bases outside the gene matches: 10. Looked up from germline, CDR1 is SGHAT and CDR2 is FQNNGV. CDR3 length equals 14 residues.

This clone occurred many times. J is TRBJ2-2 and V is TRBV5-4; 10 positions match TRBD1. V lost 0 bases and J lost 5; bases outside the gene matches: 7. CDR1 is SGHNT and CDR2 is YYREEE in the germline V gene (reference sequence). The CDR3 contains 17 residues. DNA for the CDR3: TGTGCCAGCAGCTTGGATCTGCCGGGACAGGGGACCGGGGAGCTGTTTTTT. This encodes CASSLDLPGQGTGELFF. Full variable domain (rest looked up from reference TRBV5-4 and TRBJ2-2): ETGVTQSPTHLIKTRGQQVTLRCSSQSGHNTVSWYQQALGQGPQFIFQYYREEENGRGNFPPRFSGLQFPNYSSELNVNALELDDSALYLCASSLDLPGQGTGELFFGEGSRLTVL.

This chain uses TRBV6-2 or TRBV6-3 with TRBJ2-1; D is perhaps TRBD2 (5 bases). CDR1 and CDR2 from the germline V gene are MNHEY and SVGEGT. The CDR3 length is 15 residues. Trimming shortened V by 5 bases and J by 1 base, and 12 bases separated the two germline ends. The CDR3 protein is CASSRGLISYNEQFF. The CDR3 bases are TGTGCCAGCAGTCGCGGACTGATTTCCTACAATGAGCAGTTCTTC.

This clone was observed a few times. The chain carries TRBV2 and TRBJ2-3; TRBD1 matches 10 bases. The CDR3 loop spans 15 amino acids. Losses at the gene ends were 7 bases for V and 7 bases for J; bases not matched to a gene: 11. In germline, CDR1 is SNHLY, CDR2 FYNNEI. CDR3 loop: CASKMGQGSWNTQYF. As DNA, the CDR3 is TGTGCCAGCAAGATGGGACAGGGGAGTTGGAATACGCAGTATTTT.

The rearrangement joins TRBV3-1 (or the pseudogene TRBV3-2) to TRBJ2-3; 11 positions agree with TRBD1. Germline trimming cut 4 bases from V and 6 bases from J; bases unmatched to any gene: 6. The CDR3 extends over 15 amino acids. Germline assignment: CDR1 LGHDT and CDR2 YNNKEL (reference sequence). The CDR3 region is CASSPRTGGRDTQYF. CDR3 DNA sequence: TGTGCCAGCAGCCCGCGGACAGGGGGCCGGGATACGCAGTATTTT.

This clone was counted ten times or more. The chain has TRBV19 and TRBJ2-2; TRBD2 matches 7 bases. The CDR3 extends over 13 amino acids. V gave up 11 bases and J gave up 0 bases; unmatched junction bases: 3. Germline lookup yields CDR1 LNHDA and CDR2 SQIVND (reference sequence). CDR3 DNA sequence: TGTGCCGGGGGGAGGGCGAACACCGGGGAGCTGTTTTTT. Amino acids: CAGGRANTGELFF.

This chain joins TRBV19 and TRBJ1-5; 8 nucleotides agree with TRBD1. CDR1 LNHDA and CDR2 SQIVND come from the germline V gene (reference sequence). CDR3 length equals 17 residues. With V trimmed by 5 bases and J by 3 bases, 12 bases remained unmatched. In nucleotides, the CDR3 is TGTGCCAGTAGTCCCTATGGGGGACAGGCGGACAATCAGCCCCAGCATTTT. It specifies CASSPYGGQADNQPQHF.